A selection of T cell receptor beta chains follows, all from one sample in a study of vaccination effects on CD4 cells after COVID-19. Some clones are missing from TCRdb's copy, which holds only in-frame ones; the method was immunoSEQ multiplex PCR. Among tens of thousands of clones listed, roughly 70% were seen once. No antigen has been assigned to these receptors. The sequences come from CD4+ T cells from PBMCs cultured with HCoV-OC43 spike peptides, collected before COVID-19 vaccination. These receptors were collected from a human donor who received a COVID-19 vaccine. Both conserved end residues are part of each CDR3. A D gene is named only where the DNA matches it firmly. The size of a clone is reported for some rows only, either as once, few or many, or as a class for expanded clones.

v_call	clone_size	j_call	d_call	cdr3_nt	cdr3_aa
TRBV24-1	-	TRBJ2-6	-	TGTGCCACCAGTAAGGGTGGGGCCAACGTCCTGACTTTC	CATSKGGANVLTF
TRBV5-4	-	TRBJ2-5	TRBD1	TGTGCCAGCAGCTTGGGACAGGGCATAGAGACCCAGTACTTC	CASSLGQGIETQYF
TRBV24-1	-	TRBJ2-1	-	TGTGCCACCAGTGATTTGCGAGGACCGGCCAATGAGCAGTTCTTC	CATSDLRGPANEQFF
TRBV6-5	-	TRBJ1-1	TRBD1	TGTGCCAGCAGGGGACAGGGAGTCACTGAAGCTTTCTTT	CASRGQGVTEAFF
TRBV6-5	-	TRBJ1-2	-	TGTGCCAGCAGTAGAGGTCTAGGCGGCTACACCTTC	CASSRGLGGYTF
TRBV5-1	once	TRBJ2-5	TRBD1	TGCGCCAGCACCTCGGACAGGGGCGATACCCAGTACTTC	CASTSDRGDTQYF
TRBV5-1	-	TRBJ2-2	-	TGCGCCAGCAGCTTGTGGGCAGGGGTTATCGGGGAGCTGTTTTTT	CASSLWAGVIGELFF
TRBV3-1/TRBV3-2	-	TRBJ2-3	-	TGTGCCAGCAGCCTGTCCGCGGCCTTCACAGATACGCAGTATTTT	CASSLSAAFTDTQYF
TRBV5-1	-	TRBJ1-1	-	TGCGCCAGCAGCGGGGGAAGGGGATGGTCGGACACTGAAGCTTTCTTT	CASSGGRGWSDTEAFF
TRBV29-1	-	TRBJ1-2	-	TGCAGCGTTGACTATCCCCCCTCCACGGAGGGCTACACCTTC	CSVDYPPSTEGYTF
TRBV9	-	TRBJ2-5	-	TGTGCCAGCAGCCGCACCCCGGACAGTCAAGAGACCCAGTACTTC	CASSRTPDSQETQYF
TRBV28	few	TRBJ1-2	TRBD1	TGTGCCAGCAGTCTCGACAGGGTCGGTGGCTACACCTTC	CASSLDRVGGYTF
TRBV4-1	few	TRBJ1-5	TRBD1	TGCGCCAGCAGCCCCTCCGGGGACAGGGGCAATCAGCCCCAGCATTTT	CASSPSGDRGNQPQHF
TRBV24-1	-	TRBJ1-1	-	TGTGCCACCAGTGATCAGGGAAGGACTGAAGCTTTCTTT	CATSDQGRTEAFF
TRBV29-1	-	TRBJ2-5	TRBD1	TGCAGCGTTGATAGACAGGGGAAGGAGACCCAGTACTTC	CSVDRQGKETQYF
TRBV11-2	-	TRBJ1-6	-	TGTGCCAGCCAAACCTGGCGGAATTCACCCCTCCACTTT	CASQTWRNSPLHF
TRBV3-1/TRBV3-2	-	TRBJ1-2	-	TGTGCCAGCAGCCATTATGAGCCCGGCTTATATGGCTACACCTTC	CASSHYEPGLYGYTF
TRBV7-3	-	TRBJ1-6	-	TGTGCCAGCAGCCCCCAGGGTGGCGGGAATTCACCCCTCCACTTT	CASSPQGGGNSPLHF
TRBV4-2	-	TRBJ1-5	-	TGTGCCAGCAGCCAAGAGTTGACAGACAATCAGCCCCAGCATTTT	CASSQELTDNQPQHF
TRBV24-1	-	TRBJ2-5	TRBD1	TGTGGGAATGGGTCAGGGGGCGCGGGTGAGACCCAGTACTTC	CGNGSGGAGETQYF
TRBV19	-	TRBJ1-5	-	TGTGCCAGTACCCCTACAGGGTGGGGTGATCAGCCCCAGCATTTT	CASTPTGWGDQPQHF
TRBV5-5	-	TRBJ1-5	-	TGTGCCAGCGATAAGGGCGGAAGCAATCAGCCCCAGCATTTT	CASDKGGSNQPQHF
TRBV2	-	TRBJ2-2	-	TGTGCCAGCAGTGAAGTGGGGGGCAGCACCGGGGAGCTGTTTTTT	CASSEVGGSTGELFF
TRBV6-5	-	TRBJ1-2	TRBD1	TGTGCCAGCAGAACCGCGACAGGGAACTATGGCTACACCTTC	CASRTATGNYGYTF
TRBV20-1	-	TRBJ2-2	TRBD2	TGCAGTGCTAGTGGCAGCGGGGGCACCGGGGAGCTGTTTTTT	CSASGSGGTGELFF
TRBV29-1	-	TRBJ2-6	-	TGCAGCGTTGAGGGAGGGGGAACAGGGGCCAACGTCCTGACTTTC	CSVEGGGTGANVLTF
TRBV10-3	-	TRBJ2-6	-	TGTGCCACGCGCACGATCTCTGGGGCCAACGTCCTGACTTTC	CATRTISGANVLTF
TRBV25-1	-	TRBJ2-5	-	TGTGCCAGCAGTACCAGTGGGGGGACCCAGTACTTC	CASSTSGGTQYF
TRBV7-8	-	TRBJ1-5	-	TGTGCCAGCAGCTTAGCCCCGGGCCCGGGCAATCAGCCCCAGCATTTT	CASSLAPGPGNQPQHF
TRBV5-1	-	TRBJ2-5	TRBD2	TGCGCCAGCAGCTTCTCAACGGGGGGGCAAGAGACCCAGTACTTC	CASSFSTGGQETQYF
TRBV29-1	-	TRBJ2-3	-	TGCAGCGTTGAAGATGGGGGCAGGGGTCGGGGCACAGATACGCAGTATTTT	CSVEDGGRGRGTDTQYF
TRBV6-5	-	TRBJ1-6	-	TGTGCCAGCAGCGCCAGGAGCTCCTATAATTCACCCCTCCACTTT	CASSARSSYNSPLHF
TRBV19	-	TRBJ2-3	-	TGTGCCAGTAGTCCTAGAACAGATACGCAGTATTTT	CASSPRTDTQYF
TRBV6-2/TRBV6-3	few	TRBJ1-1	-	TGTGCCAGCAGTGACTGGGTGGACACTGAAGCTTTCTTT	CASSDWVDTEAFF
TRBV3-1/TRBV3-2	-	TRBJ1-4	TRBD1	TGTGCCAGCAGCCAACTCGGGACAGGGGATGAAAAACTGTTTTTT	CASSQLGTGDEKLFF
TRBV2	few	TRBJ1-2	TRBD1	TGTGCCAGCAGTCGACGGGACAGGGAGAACTATGGCTACACCTTC	CASSRRDRENYGYTF
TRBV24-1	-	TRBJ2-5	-	TGTGCCACCAGGGACGGCCCACAAGAGACCCAGTACTTC	CATRDGPQETQYF
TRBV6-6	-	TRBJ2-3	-	TGTGCCAGCAGTCGCCGGGACACCAGCACAGATACGCAGTATTTT	CASSRRDTSTDTQYF
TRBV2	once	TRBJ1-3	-	TGTGCCAGCAGTGTGTCGGGAAACACCATATATTTT	CASSVSGNTIYF
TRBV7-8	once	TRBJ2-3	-	TGTGCCAGCAGCTTGTGGCAGGGCACAGATACGCAGTATTTT	CASSLWQGTDTQYF
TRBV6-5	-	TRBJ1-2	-	TGTGCCAGCAGTACAGGGAGTTCTAACTATGGCTACACCTTC	CASSTGSSNYGYTF